This record looks at one T cell receptor beta chain sequence and its context. Categorization into cohorts depended on clinical history that participants reported. This entry belongs to a study of blood T cell repertoires in COVID-19. Across the study: Specimens from acute and convalescent COVID-19 originated in the United States, Italy and Spain. PBMCs, B-cell-depleted T cells, or T cells provided the cDNA or gDNA that made up the material.

The CDR3 totals 15 residues. With V trimmed by 5 bases and J by 2 bases, 4 bases remained unmatched. In germline, CDR1 is MNHEY, CDR2 SMNVEV (reference sequence). TCRdb's table, derived via immunoSEQ multiplex PCR, lists solely in-frame clones and lacks some. The table records 390,000 or so clones, over 80% of them present only once. The TCR comes from a woman aged 45 to 65 who had recovered from COVID-19. The rearrangement joins TRBV27 to TRBJ2-5; 11 bases align to TRBD2. Input material: PBMCs or T cells enriched from blood (not recorded which). CDR3 region: CASSLGTSGQETQYF. The CDR3 DNA reads as TGTGCCAGCAGTCTAGGGACTAGCGGACAAGAGACCCAGTACTTC.